The TCR beta chain under discussion was sequenced for a study of immune evolution from preneoplasia to lung adenocarcinoma. Study background: HLA loss of heterozygosity: over 5.5% AIS, around 16% MIA, over 30% ADC, none AAH. Points from the study as a whole: Clonality was highest in normal lung, lower in later-stage lesions apparently. Top clone share appeared to fall from AAH through AIS, MIA, adenocarcinoma.

Concerning this clone itself: The antigen remains undetermined.

Two lung cancer pathologists independently confirmed each histologic diagnosis. Assay: immunoSEQ multiplex PCR; the TCRdb copy retains only in-frame clones and omits some. The profile covers about 15,000 clones, with 70% to 90% appearing a single time and more than 4% taken by the ten largest. Germline V gene sequence: CDR1 SEHNR, CDR2 FQNEAQ (reference sequence). This CDR3 has 15 residues. Trimming shortened V by 1 base and J by 5 bases, and 14 bases separated the two germline ends. The sequence was collected from a person aged 70 to 85 with lung adenocarcinoma. The chain links TRBV7-9 to TRBJ1-1; no clear D gene. Material for sequencing was FFPE minimally invasive lung adenocarcinoma tissue. The CDR3 DNA follows: TGTGCCAGCAGCTTAGTTGGGCAGAGAAGGACTGAAGCTTTCTTT. Residues: CASSLVGQRRTEAFF.